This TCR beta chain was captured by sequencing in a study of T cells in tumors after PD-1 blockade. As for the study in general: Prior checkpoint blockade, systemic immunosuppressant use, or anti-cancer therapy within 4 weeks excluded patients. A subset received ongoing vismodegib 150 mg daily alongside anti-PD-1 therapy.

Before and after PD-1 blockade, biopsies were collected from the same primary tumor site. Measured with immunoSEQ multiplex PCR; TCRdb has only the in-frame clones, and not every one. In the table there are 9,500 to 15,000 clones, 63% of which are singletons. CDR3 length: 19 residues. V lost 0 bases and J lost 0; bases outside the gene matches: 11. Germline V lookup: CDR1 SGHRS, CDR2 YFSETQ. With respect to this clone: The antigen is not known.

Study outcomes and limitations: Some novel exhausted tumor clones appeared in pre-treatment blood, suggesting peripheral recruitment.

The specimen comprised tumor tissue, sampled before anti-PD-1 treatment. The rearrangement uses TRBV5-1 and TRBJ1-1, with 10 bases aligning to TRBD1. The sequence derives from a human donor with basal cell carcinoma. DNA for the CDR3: TGCGCCAGCAGCTTGGGCTCCCGGGGACAGGGGATAATGAACACTGAAGCTTTCTTT. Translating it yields CASSLGSRGQGIMNTEAFF.